This TCR beta chain was observed in a study of cytomegalovirus exposure and HLA in healthy donors. At the level of the study: Clustering assigned around 77% of the approximately 400 genotyped donors to the Caucasian-associated ancestry cluster. Whole-study findings and limits: Analysis performed later found more than 15,000 TCR beta sequences associated with HLA alleles at 0.05 false discovery rate.

PCR used 60 Vbeta primers and 13 Jbeta primers. Authors' processing steps: Among the unique TCR beta chains that a later analysis counted, around 82 million in all, about 11 million were shared. Only in-frame clones appear in the TCRdb table, and some are missing; sequencing was by immunoSEQ multiplex PCR. V and J calls and clone size are as listed in that table; D and trimming were resolved from the DNA. The sample has 30,000 to 40,000 clones, and its top ten clones hold around 8.9%. These donors, healthy bone marrow donors, were studied. Germline CDR1 SQVTM, CDR2 ANQGSEA. CDR3 length equals 12 residues. V lost 0 bases and J lost 5, with 8 bases in between. Notes on this clone: Its cognate antigen is unknown.

The V gene is TRBV29-1, the J gene TRBJ2-7, with D maybe TRBD1 (5 bases). The specimen sequenced was PBMCs. This TCR derives from a man aged 35 to 55 in good health and CMV-seropositive. The CDR3 sequence: CSVEDRADEQYF. The CDR3 DNA reads TGCAGCGTTGAAGACAGGGCCGACGAGCAGTACTTC.